The next 28 T cell receptor beta chains were all read from a single sample in a study of T cell repertoires in cytomegalovirus infection. These receptors have no identified antigens. TCRdb analysed the reads with MiXCR anew, one entry per CDR3 protein. The table records 900,000 to 950,000 distinct CDR3 sequences, 30% to 40% of them present only once. The sample here was cultured CD8+ T cells from PBMCs, taken from culture after CMV antigen stimulation. Receptors were obtained from a human donor in good health (CMV status not recorded). Some clones in this sample may be carry-over from other donors' samples.

V usage is TRBV10-3 and J usage is TRBJ2-1; D possibly uses TRBD1 or TRBD2 (6 bases each). The V and J ends lost 4 bases and 3 bases respectively, with 13 bases between them. CDR1 ENHRY and CDR2 SYGVKD come from the germline V gene. The CDR3 is 15 residues long. In nucleotides, the CDR3 is TGTGCCATCAGTGTCGGGAGACAGGACTACAATGAGCAGTTCTTC. Its translation: CAISVGRQDYNEQFF.

In its sample, this clonotype was seen once. V gene TRBV20-1 combines with J gene TRBJ2-3; D is uncertain. Trimming left V 6 bases short and J 4 bases short, with 5 bases between. CDR1 is DFQATT and CDR2 is SNEGSKA in the germline V gene (reference sequence). There are 10 residues in the CDR3. The CDR3 spells CSAFPDTQYF. The CDR3 DNA sequence: TGCAGTGCGTTCCCAGATACGCAGTATTTT.

This clonotype was seen only a few times. The V and J genes are TRBV7-9 and TRBJ1-4, with 9 bases lining up with TRBD1. J gave up 0 bases and V 5 bases, and 7 bases lay outside the gene matches. CDR1 is SEHNR, CDR2 FQNEAQ, per germline (reference sequence). This CDR3 is built from 17 residues. The CDR3 sequence is CASSGRDRVTTNEKLFF. The CDR3 DNA reads as TGTGCCAGCAGCGGCAGGGACAGGGTTACAACTAATGAAAAACTGTTTTTT.

This clonotype was counted only a few times. The rearrangement uses TRBV2 and TRBJ2-7; no clear D. Deletions cut 1 base from V and 0 bases from J, with 10 bases between. The CDR3 loop spans 15 amino acids. Germline values: CDR1 SNHLY, CDR2 FYNNEI. The CDR3: CASSEGQDSSYEQYF. The CDR3 DNA reads as TGTGCCAGCAGTGAAGGGCAGGATAGCTCCTACGAGCAGTACTTC.

This clonotype turned up a few times. The chain links TRBV4-1 to TRBJ2-1; D gene uncertain. The CDR3 has 15 amino acids. Trimming pared 4 bases from V and 5 bases from J, leaving 15 bases between. CDR1 is MGHRA and CDR2 is YSYEKL in the germline V gene. The CDR3 DNA reads as TGCGCCAGCAGCCCCCTAGGATTTCATAACAATGAGCAGTTCTTC. Translated, it gives CASSPLGFHNNEQFF.

CDR3 loop: CASSSHGGSVSSYNEQFF. The CDR3 region has the DNA TGTGCCAGCAGCTCTCACGGGGGGAGCGTATCCTCCTACAATGAGCAGTTCTTC. The chain combines TRBV7-3 with TRBJ2-1; 7 bases line up with TRBD2. Looked up from germline, CDR1 is SGHTA and CDR2 is FQGTGA. CDR3 length equals 18 residues. J gave up 0 bases and V 4 bases, and 12 bases lay outside the gene matches.

V usage is TRBV15 and J usage is TRBJ1-1; maybe TRBD1 (6 bases). The CDR3 loop spans 15 amino acids. Germline V CDR1 and CDR2: LNHNV, YYDKDF (reference sequence). V lost 1 base and J lost 5, with 14 bases in between. The CDR3 here is CATSRVTGIMTEAFF. Here the CDR3 DNA reads TGTGCCACCAGCAGAGTGACAGGTATAATGACTGAAGCTTTCTTT.

This clonotype was picked up a small number of times. The rearrangement uses TRBV20-1 and TRBJ2-5, with TRBD1 matching over 7 bases. The CDR3 covers 15 residues. Germline CDR1 reads DFQATT; CDR2 reads SNEGSKA (reference sequence). V gave up 2 bases and J gave up 0 bases; unmatched junction bases: 6. The CDR3 sequence is CSARILGTDQETQYF. The CDR3 DNA sequence: TGCAGTGCTAGAATCCTAGGGACAGACCAAGAGACCCAGTACTTC.

The V gene is TRBV5-8, the J gene TRBJ1-6; no reliable D call. Germline V gene data show CDR1 as SGHTS and CDR2 as YDEGEE. Trimming cost V 0 bases and J 10 bases, with 14 bases left between them. CDR3 length: 15 amino acids. The CDR3 region has the DNA TGTGCCAGCAGCTTGGATGTTCCAGAAAGCTCACCCCTCCACTTT. It codes for CASSLDVPESSPLHF.

The chain combines TRBV20-1 with TRBJ1-2; no definite D call. There are 11 residues in the CDR3. Germline V gene sequence: CDR1 DFQATT, CDR2 SNEGSKA (reference sequence). The CDR3 DNA sequence: TGCAGGACGGATGAGAACTATGGCTACACCTTC. Amino acids: CRTDENYGYTF.

This clonotype was counted a few times. The rearrangement joins TRBV20-1 to TRBJ1-5; weak D call: TRBD1 (5 bases). This CDR3 is built from 15 residues. V was clipped by 0 bases and J by 6 bases, with 15 bases between them. CDR1 and CDR2 from the germline V gene are DFQATT and SNEGSKA (reference sequence). The CDR3 loop reads CSARDFRVSGQPQHF. The CDR3 DNA is TGCAGTGCTAGAGATTTCAGGGTATCGGGTCAGCCCCAGCATTTT.

In regard to this clonotype: This may be a read error, as it is one base from a much larger clone. This rearrangement joins TRBV7-4 to TRBJ1-2; 12 nucleotides agree with TRBD1. This CDR3 comprises 16 residues. Germline V CDR1 and CDR2: SGHVT, SQSDAQ. CDR3 DNA: TGTGCCAACAGCCGGGACAGGGGGCGATCTAACTATGGCTACACCTTC. Translating gives CANSRDRGRSNYGYTF.

This clonotype showed up many times. The V gene is TRBV7-9, the J gene TRBJ2-6, with D possibly being TRBD2 (5 bases). Between the trimmed V and J ends, which lost 5 bases and 0 bases, there was a span of 8 bases. The CDR3 loop spans 15 amino acids. Germline V gene data show CDR1 as SEHNR and CDR2 as FQNEAQ (reference sequence). The CDR3 bases are TGTGCCAGCAGCCCTGGGAGCTCTGGGGCCAACGTCCTGACTTTC. Its protein is CASSPGSSGANVLTF. The full variable domain, in which reference TRBV7-9 and TRBJ2-6 provide the parts outside the CDR3, is DTGVSQNPRHKITKRGQNVTFRCDPISEHNRLYWYRQTLGQGPEFLTYFQNEAQLEKSRLLSDRFSAERPKGSFSTLEIQRTEQGDSAMYLCASSPGSSGANVLTFGAGSRLTVL.

The gene calls are TRBV28 and TRBJ2-1; the D gene is possibly TRBD1 (6 bases). V shed 6 bases and J shed 4 bases, with 16 bases lying between them. CDR1 MDHEN and CDR2 SYDVKM come from the germline V gene. The CDR3 runs 15 residues. This CDR3 is CASSQKTGLYNEQFF. The CDR3 DNA follows: TGTGCCAGCAGCCAAAAGACAGGTCTTTACAATGAGCAGTTCTTC.

J is TRBJ2-5 and V is TRBV12-3 or TRBV12-4; D assignment may be TRBD1 or TRBD2 (5 bases each). The CDR3 length is 16 residues. V shed 5 bases and J shed 5 bases, with 21 bases lying between them. The CDR3 protein is CASSQKTGTRGETQYF. CDR3 in DNA: TGTGCCAGCAGTCAAAAGACGGGGACCCGAGGGGAGACCCAGTACTTC.

This sequence joins TRBV20-1 and TRBJ1-5; 7 positions match TRBD1. The CDR3 covers 14 residues. Trimming cost V 2 bases and J 5 bases; bases outside gene matches: 6. The V gene's germline CDR1 is DFQATT and CDR2 SNEGSKA (reference sequence). CDR3 region: CSARFRDSDQPQHF. DNA of the CDR3: TGCAGTGCTAGATTCCGGGACAGTGATCAGCCCCAGCATTTT.

The rearrangement uses TRBV5-5 and TRBJ2-3, with D possibly being TRBD2 (6 bases). This CDR3 has 16 residues. V lost 2 bases, J lost 2 bases, and 15 bases lay in between. The germline gives CDR1 SGHKS, CDR2 YYEKEE (reference sequence). CDR3 sequence: CASSFGTGGYTDTQYF. CDR3 DNA: TGTGCCAGCAGCTTCGGGACCGGGGGTTACACAGATACGCAGTATTTT.

The CDR3 DNA is TGTGCCAGCAGTGCCGCCTGGGGGACGATGAACACTGAAGCTTTCTTT. This sequence encodes CASSAAWGTMNTEAFF. The V call is TRBV27, the J call TRBJ1-1; D is possibly TRBD1 (5 bases). Germline V gene data show CDR1 as MNHEY and CDR2 as SMNVEV (reference sequence). V lost 5 bases to trimming and J lost 0 bases, with 16 bases between them. CDR3 size: 16 residues.

The sample holds many counts of this clonotype. V is TRBV12-3 or TRBV12-4 and J is TRBJ1-6, with a possible D match to TRBD1 (5 bases). V was pared by 6 bases and J by 6 bases, with 15 bases between. The CDR3 is made up of 15 amino acids. CDR3 bases: TGTGCCAGCAGCCCTCGGCAGGGAGTTAATTCACCCCTCCACTTT. Translated: CASSPRQGVNSPLHF.

By its share, this clonotype is medium-sized (0.01 to 0.1%). J is TRBJ1-2 and V is TRBV5-4; D gene unclear. Germline V gene sequence: CDR1 SGHNT, CDR2 YYREEE (reference sequence). V lost 7 bases and J 0 bases, leaving 13 bases between the germline ends. The CDR3 extends over 14 amino acids. The CDR3 bases are TGTGCCAGCCTTGGTCCTGCAGCTAACTATGGCTACACCTTC. This sequence encodes CASLGPAANYGYTF.

The chain joins TRBV27 to TRBJ2-7, with 10 bases lining up with TRBD2. The CDR3 is 15 amino acids. Germline values: CDR1 MNHEY, CDR2 SMNVEV (reference sequence). V was clipped by 3 bases and J by 3 bases; unmatched bases: 5. The CDR3 nucleotides are TGTGCCAGCAGTTTCTCTAGCGGGGGATACTACGAGCAGTACTTC. This encodes CASSFSSGGYYEQYF.

This clonotype was recorded a few times. This CDR3 is CASSSRGGGSTEAFF. CDR3 coding DNA: TGTGCCAGCAGCTCAAGGGGGGGCGGTAGCACTGAAGCTTTCTTT. The genes are TRBV7-3 and TRBJ1-1, with D possibly TRBD1 on 6 matching bases. Germline CDR1 is SGHTA and CDR2 is FQGTGA. This CDR3 region has 15 residues. The V end lost 4 bases, the J end lost 4 bases, and 16 bases lay between the germline ends.

The chain couples TRBV27 to TRBJ2-7; D ambiguous. This CDR3 contains 12 residues. The V gene's germline CDR1 is MNHEY and CDR2 SMNVEV (reference sequence). V dropped 8 bases and J dropped 3 bases, with 11 bases sitting between them. Here the CDR3 reads CASADNFYEQYF. In nucleotides, the CDR3 is TGTGCCAGCGCGGATAATTTCTACGAGCAGTACTTC.

As to this clonotype: The germline gene is not matched at one end of the junction; a read error may be the cause. The chain couples TRBV12-3 or TRBV12-4 to TRBJ2-5; the D is unclear. This CDR3 has 14 amino acids. The chain's CDR3 is CANSLATSQETQYF. Here the CDR3 DNA reads TGTGCCAACAGTTTAGCAACCTCTCAAGAGACCCAGTACTTC.

This clonotype was seen a few times. This sequence joins TRBV10-3 and TRBJ2-3; no reliable D call. This CDR3 is 15 amino acids long. Germline V lookup: CDR1 ENHRY, CDR2 SYGVKD. V lost 3 bases and J lost 0, with 10 bases in between. The CDR3 nucleotides are TGTGCCATCAGTGACTCTAGTGTAAGCACAGATACGCAGTATTTT. Protein sequence: CAISDSSVSTDTQYF.

This clonotype was seen at least ten times. The chain employs TRBV12-3 or TRBV12-4 and TRBJ2-1; unclear D gene. The V end was cut by 2 bases, the J end by 2 bases, with 7 bases between. The CDR3 length is 14 residues. CDR3 bases: TGTGCCAGCAGTTTAACCTCCCCCTACAATGAGCAGTTCTTC. Its protein product is CASSLTSPYNEQFF.

V and J are TRBV7-9 and TRBJ2-1; D might be TRBD2 (7 bases). The CDR3 has 16 amino acids. Trimming removed 4 bases at V and 6 bases at J, with 19 bases between. Germline V lookup: CDR1 SEHNR, CDR2 FQNEAQ (reference sequence). The CDR3 DNA reads as TGTGCCAGCAGCTCGTCCGGGGGGCGTGCGGGCAATGAGCAGTTCTTC. Translation gives CASSSSGGRAGNEQFF.

This clonotype has just a few counts. This chain uses TRBV7-9 with TRBJ2-6; D possibly corresponds to TRBD1 (6 bases). V lost 0 bases, J lost 0 bases, and 15 bases lay in between. From germline, CDR1 is SEHNR and CDR2 FQNEAQ (reference sequence). This CDR3 spans 19 amino acids. The CDR3 protein is CASSLARGYRHSGANVLTF. Here the CDR3 DNA reads TGTGCCAGCAGCTTAGCCAGGGGATACCGACACTCTGGGGCCAACGTCCTGACTTTC.